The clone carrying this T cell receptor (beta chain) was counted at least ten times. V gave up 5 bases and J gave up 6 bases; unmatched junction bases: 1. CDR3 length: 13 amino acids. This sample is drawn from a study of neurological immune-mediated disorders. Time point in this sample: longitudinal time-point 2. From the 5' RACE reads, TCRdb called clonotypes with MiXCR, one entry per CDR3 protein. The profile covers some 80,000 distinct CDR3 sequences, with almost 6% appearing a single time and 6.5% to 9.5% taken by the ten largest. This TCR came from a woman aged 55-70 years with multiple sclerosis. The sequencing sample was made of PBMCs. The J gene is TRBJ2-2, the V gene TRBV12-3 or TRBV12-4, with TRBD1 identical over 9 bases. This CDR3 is CASSRDRAGELFF. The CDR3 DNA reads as TGTGCCAGCAGTCGGGACAGGGCCGGGGAGCTGTTTTTT.